The TCR beta chain under discussion was sequenced for a study of T-cell memory formation after mild COVID-19. TCRdb called the 5' RACE reads again in MiXCR, with one record for every CDR3 protein. Of about 110,000 distinct CDR3 sequences in the sample, about 15% were seen once. CDR3 length: 17 residues. The germline gives CDR1 SGHRS, CDR2 YFSETQ. V was cut by 5 bases and J by 7 bases, with 24 bases left in between. Study findings and constraints: The study detected some responding clones in pre-infection memory, suggesting cross-reactive memory joined.

Of note for this clonotype: Its antigen is still unknown.

The rearrangement joins TRBV5-1 to TRBJ2-2; D remains unclear. This receptor was taken from an adult woman who had mild COVID-19 (a few samples of this study predate the infection). Cell type and time point are not known. Input material: PBMCs or a T cell subset sorted from them (not recorded which). CDR3 coding DNA: TGCGCCAGCAGTGATTTGGGGATGGGCGCCGAGATCGGGGAGCTGTTTTTT. Amino acid sequence: CASSDLGMGAEIGELFF.